The clone carrying this T cell receptor (beta chain) was counted only a few times. Its specificity is unknown. The treatment was: roughly 10-day PBMC culture with coronavirus spike peptide pools or control peptides (ViraFEST assay). This specimen belongs to a study of vaccination and CD4 T cells after COVID-19. Researchers used the Oncomine TCR Beta short-read assay to sequence DNA from cultured CD4+ T cells. MiXCR, applied by TCRdb to the PCR reads, yields one record per CDR3 protein. The sample shows about 14,000 distinct CDR3 sequences, around 46% of them seen only once. Germline V gene sequence: CDR1 SGHTA, CDR2 FQGNSA. V was pared by 1 base and J by 6 bases, with 15 bases between. This CDR3 comprises 15 residues.

The sequencing sample was made of CD4+ T cells from blood, cultured in vitro. The gene calls are TRBV7-2 and TRBJ1-2; D is undetermined. The sequence came from a human donor who had recovered from COVID-19. As DNA, the CDR3 is TGTGCCAGCAGCTTAGTTCTCTCCCATTCGGATGGCTACACCTTC. Its translation: CASSLVLSHSDGYTF.